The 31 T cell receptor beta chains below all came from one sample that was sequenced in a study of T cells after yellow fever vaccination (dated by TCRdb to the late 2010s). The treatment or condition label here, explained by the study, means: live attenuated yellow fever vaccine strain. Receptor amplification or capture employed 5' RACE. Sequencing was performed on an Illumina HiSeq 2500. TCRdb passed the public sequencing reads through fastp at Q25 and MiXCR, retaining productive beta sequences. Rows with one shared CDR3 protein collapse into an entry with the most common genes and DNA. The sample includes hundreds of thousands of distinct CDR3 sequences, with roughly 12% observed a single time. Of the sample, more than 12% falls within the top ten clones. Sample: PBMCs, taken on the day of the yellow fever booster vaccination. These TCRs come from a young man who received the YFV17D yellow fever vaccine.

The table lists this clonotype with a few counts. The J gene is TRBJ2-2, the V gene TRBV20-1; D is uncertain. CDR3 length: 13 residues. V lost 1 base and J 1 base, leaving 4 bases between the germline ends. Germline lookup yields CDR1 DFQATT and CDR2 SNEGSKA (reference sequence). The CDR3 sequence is CSARVQNTGELFF. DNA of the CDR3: TGCAGTGCTAGAGTCCAGAACACCGGGGAGCTGTTTTTT.

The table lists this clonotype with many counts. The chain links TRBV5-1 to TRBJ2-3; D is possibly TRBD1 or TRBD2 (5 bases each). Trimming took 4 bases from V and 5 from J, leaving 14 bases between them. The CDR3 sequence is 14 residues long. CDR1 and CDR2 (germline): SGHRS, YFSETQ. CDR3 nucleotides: TGCGCCAGCAGCACCGGAGGCCAGGGAGATACGCAGTATTTT. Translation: CASSTGGQGDTQYF.

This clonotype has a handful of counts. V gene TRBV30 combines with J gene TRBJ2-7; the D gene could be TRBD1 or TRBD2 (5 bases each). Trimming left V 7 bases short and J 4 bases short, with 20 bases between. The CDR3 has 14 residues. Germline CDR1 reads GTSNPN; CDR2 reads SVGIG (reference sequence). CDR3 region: CAYTRGMTFYEQYF. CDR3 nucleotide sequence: TGTGCCTACACTAGGGGCATGACCTTTTACGAGCAGTACTTC.

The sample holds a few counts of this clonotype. CDR3: CASSLNLLAGVEETQYF. The CDR3 nucleotides are TGTGCCAGCAGCTTGAACTTACTAGCGGGAGTGGAAGAGACCCAGTACTTC. The chain is built from TRBV5-4 and TRBJ2-5; TRBD2 matches at 11 bases. The V gene's germline CDR1 is SGHNT and CDR2 YYREEE (reference sequence). V gave up 1 base and J gave up 3 bases; unmatched junction bases: 8. The CDR3 spans 17 residues.

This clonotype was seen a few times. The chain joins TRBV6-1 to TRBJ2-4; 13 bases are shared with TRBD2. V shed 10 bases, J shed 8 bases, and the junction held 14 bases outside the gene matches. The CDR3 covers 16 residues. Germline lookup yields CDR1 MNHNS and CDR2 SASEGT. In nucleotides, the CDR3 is TGTGCCACCCTCCAGGGACTAGCGGGGACTAAGGACATTCAGTACTTC. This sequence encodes CATLQGLAGTKDIQYF.

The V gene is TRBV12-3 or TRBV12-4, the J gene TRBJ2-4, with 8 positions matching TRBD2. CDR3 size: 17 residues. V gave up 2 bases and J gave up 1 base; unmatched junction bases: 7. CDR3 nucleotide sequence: TGTGCCAGCAGTTTACGGGAGGGCCGATCGGCCAAAAACATTCAGTACTTC. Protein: CASSLREGRSAKNIQYF.

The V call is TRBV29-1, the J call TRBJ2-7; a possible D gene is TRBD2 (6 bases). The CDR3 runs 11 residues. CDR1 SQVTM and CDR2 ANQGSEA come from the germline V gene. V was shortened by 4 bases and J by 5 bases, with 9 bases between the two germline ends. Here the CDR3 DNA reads TGCAGCGTTGGCGGGGTCCACGAGCAGTACTTC. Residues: CSVGGVHEQYF.

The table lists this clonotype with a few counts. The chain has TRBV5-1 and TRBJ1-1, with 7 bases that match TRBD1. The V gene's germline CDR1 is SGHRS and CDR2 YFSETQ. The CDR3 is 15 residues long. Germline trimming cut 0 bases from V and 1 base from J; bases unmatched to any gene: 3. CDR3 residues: CASSLEWTGNTEAFF. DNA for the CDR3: TGCGCCAGCAGCTTGGAATGGACAGGGAACACTGAAGCTTTCTTT.

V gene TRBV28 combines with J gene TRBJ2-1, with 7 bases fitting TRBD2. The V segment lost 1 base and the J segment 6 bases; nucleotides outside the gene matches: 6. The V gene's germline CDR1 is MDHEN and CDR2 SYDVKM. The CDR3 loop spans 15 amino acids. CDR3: CASSLLGGRSNEQFF. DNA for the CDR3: TGTGCCAGCAGTTTATTGGGCGGGAGAAGCAATGAGCAGTTCTTC.

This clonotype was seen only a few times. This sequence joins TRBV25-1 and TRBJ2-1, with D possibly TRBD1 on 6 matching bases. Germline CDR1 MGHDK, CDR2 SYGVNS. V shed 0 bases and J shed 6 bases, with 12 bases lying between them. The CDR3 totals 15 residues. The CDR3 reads CASSEYRQGSNEQFF. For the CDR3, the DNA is TGTGCCAGCAGTGAATATCGCCAGGGGAGCAATGAGCAGTTCTTC.

CDR3 amino acids: CASSAAGEVFGYTF. The CDR3 DNA is TGTGCCAGCAGTGCCGCAGGGGAGGTTTTCGGCTACACCTTC. The rearrangement joins TRBV2 to TRBJ1-2; D might be TRBD1 (6 bases). The CDR3 extends over 14 amino acids. Trimming pared 4 bases from V and 8 bases from J, leaving 17 bases between. Germline V lookup: CDR1 SNHLY, CDR2 FYNNEI.

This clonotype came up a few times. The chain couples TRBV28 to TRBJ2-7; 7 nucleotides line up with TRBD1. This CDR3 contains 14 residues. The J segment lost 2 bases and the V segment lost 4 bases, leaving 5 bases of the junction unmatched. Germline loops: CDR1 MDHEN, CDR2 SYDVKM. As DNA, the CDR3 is TGTGCCAGCAGTTCGACAGGGTGGACCTACGAGCAGTACTTC. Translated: CASSSTGWTYEQYF.

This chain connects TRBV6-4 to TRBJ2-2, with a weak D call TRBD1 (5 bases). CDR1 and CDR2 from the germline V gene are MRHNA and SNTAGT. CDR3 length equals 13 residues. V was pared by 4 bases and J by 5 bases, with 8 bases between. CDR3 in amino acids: CASSAGLTGELFF. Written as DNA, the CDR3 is TGTGCCAGCAGTGCAGGGTTGACCGGGGAGCTGTTTTTT.

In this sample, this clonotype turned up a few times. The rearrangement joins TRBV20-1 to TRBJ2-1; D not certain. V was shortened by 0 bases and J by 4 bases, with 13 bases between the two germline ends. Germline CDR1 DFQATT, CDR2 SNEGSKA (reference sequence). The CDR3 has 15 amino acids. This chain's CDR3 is CSAREGFAAYNEQFF. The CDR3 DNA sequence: TGCAGTGCTAGAGAGGGGTTTGCAGCGTACAATGAGCAGTTCTTC.

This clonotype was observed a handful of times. CDR3 nucleotides: TGTGCCAGCAGCTTAGATTGGGAGGGCTCACACGAGCAGTACTTC. Translation gives CASSLDWEGSHEQYF. The rearrangement uses TRBV7-8 and TRBJ2-7, with 7 bases matching TRBD2. Germline trimming cut 1 base from V and 5 bases from J; bases unmatched to any gene: 8. Per germline, CDR1 SGHVS and CDR2 FQNEAQ. The CDR3 totals 15 residues.

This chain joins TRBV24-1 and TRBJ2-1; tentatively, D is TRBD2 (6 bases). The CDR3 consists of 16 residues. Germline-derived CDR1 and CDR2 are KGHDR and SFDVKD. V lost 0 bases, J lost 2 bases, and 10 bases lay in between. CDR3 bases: TGTGCCACCAGTGATTTGGGCGGGGCCACCTACAATGAGCAGTTCTTC. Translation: CATSDLGGATYNEQFF.

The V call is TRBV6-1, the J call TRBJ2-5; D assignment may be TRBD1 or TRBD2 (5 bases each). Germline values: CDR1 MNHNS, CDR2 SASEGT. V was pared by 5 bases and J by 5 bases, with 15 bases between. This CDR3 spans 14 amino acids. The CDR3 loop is CASSLRDGRETQYF. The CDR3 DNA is TGTGCCAGCAGTCTCCGGGACGGGCGGGAGACCCAGTACTTC.

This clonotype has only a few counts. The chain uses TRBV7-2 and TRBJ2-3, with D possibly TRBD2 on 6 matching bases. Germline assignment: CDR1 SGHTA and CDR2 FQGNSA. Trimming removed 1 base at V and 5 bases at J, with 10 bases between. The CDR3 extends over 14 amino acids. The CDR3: CASSLVPSVDTQYF. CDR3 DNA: TGTGCCAGCAGCTTAGTACCTAGCGTAGATACGCAGTATTTT.

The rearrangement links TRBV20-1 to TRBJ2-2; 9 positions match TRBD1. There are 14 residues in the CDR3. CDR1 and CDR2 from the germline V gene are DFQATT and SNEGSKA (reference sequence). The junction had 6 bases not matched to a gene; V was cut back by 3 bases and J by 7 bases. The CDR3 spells CSASWTGADGELFF. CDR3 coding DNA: TGCAGTGCTAGCTGGACAGGGGCCGACGGGGAGCTGTTTTTT.

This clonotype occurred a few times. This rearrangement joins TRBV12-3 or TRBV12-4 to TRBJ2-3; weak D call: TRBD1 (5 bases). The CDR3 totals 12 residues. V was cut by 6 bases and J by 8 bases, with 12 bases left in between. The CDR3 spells CASSRQFRTQYF. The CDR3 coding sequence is TGTGCCAGCAGCCGACAGTTTCGTACGCAGTATTTT.

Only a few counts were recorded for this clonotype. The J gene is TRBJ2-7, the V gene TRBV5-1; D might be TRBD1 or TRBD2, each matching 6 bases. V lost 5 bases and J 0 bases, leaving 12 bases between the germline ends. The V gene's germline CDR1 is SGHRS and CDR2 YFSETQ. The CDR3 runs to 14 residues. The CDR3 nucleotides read TGCGCCAGCAGGGGCGGGACAAGCTCCTACGAGCAGTACTTC. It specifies CASRGGTSSYEQYF.

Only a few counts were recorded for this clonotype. CDR3 region: CSAPGGPTSGANVLTF. CDR3 coding DNA: TGCAGTGCCCCTGGGGGACCCACCTCTGGGGCCAACGTCCTGACTTTC. The chain employs TRBV20-1 and TRBJ2-6; D is possibly TRBD1 or TRBD2 (5 bases each). Trimming took 6 bases from V and 0 from J, leaving 15 bases between them. The germline gives CDR1 DFQATT, CDR2 SNEGSKA (reference sequence). The CDR3 consists of 16 residues.

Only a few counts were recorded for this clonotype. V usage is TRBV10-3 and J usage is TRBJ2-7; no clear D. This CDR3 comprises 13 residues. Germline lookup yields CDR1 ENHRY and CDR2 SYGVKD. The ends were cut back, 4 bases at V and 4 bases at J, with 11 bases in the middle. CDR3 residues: CAISGQPKYEQYF. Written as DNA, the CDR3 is TGTGCCATCAGTGGCCAGCCAAAATACGAGCAGTACTTC.

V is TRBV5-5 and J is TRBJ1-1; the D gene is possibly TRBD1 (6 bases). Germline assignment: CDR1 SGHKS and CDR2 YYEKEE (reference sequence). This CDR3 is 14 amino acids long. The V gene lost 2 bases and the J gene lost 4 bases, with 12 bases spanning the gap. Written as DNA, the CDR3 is TGTGCCAGCAGCTTTTTCTACAGGGCCACTGAAGCTTTCTTT. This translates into CASSFFYRATEAFF.

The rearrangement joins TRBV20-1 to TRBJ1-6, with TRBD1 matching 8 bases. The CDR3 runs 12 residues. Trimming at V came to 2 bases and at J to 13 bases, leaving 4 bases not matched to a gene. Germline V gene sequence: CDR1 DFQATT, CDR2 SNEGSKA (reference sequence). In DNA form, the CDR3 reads TGCAGTGCTAGACAGGGGGCACATCCCCTCCACTTT. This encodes CSARQGAHPLHF.

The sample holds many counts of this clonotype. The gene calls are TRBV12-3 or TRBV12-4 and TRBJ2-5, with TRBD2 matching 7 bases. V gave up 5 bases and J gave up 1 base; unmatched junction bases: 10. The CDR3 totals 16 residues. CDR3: CASSPLAGAGQETQYF. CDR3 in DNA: TGTGCCAGCAGTCCGCTCGCGGGAGCCGGCCAAGAGACCCAGTACTTC.

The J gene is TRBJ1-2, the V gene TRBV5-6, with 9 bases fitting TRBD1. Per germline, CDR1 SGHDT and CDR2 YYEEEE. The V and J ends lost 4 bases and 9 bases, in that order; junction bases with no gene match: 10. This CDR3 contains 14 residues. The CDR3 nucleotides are TGTGCCAGCAGCAAAACGGGACAGGGTGGAAGCTACACCTTC. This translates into CASSKTGQGGSYTF.

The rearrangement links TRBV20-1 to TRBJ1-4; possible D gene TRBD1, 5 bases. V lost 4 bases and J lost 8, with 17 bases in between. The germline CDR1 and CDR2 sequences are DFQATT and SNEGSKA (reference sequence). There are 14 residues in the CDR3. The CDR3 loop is CSANPGGGAEKLFF. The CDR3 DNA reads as TGCAGTGCTAACCCCGGGGGAGGGGCAGAAAAACTGTTTTTT.

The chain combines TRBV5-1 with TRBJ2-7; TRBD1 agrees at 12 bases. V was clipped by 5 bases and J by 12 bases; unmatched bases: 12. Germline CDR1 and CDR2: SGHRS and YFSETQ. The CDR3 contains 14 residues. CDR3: CASSWDRGLSELYF. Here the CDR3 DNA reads TGCGCCAGCAGTTGGGACAGGGGGCTTTCCGAACTGTACTTC.

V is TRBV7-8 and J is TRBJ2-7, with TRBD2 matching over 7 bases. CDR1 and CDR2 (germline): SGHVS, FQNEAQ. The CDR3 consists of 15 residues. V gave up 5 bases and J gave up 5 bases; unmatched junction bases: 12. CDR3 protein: CASSDLGGVYDEQYF. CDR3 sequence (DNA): TGTGCCAGCAGCGACTTGGGAGGGGTTTACGACGAGCAGTACTTC.

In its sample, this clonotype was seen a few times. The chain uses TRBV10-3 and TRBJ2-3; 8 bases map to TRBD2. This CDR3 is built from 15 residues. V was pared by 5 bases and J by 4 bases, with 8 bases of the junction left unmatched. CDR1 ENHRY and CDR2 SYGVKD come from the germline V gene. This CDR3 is CAISTGGRTADTQYF. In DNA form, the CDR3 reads TGTGCCATCAGTACTGGCGGGAGGACAGCAGATACGCAGTATTTT.